This T cell receptor beta chain is drawn from a study of regulatory and conventional T cells in RAG deficiency. Study-level points and caveats: Shannon entropy fell and Simpson indices rose in RAG-deficient patients. In Omenn syndrome, Treg and Tconv repertoires overlapped >85%.

Sequencing used immunoSEQ multiplex PCR; TCRdb keeps in-frame clones, though not all of them. Found here are roughly 28,000 clones, 90% to 95% of them singletons; the top ten hold approximately 0.15%. For this clone: Its antigen is not identified.

The sorted conventional CD4+ T cells were CD25-low and CD127-high, with genomic DNA sequenced. The CDR3 spans 18 residues. Trimming shortened V by 0 bases and J by 2 bases, and 19 bases separated the two germline ends. Per the germline V gene, CDR1 is SGHTA and CDR2 is FQGNSA. This same sample was also taken into another study, of regulatory T cells. That investigation notes: The PCR used 52 TRBV and 13 TRBJ primers. Skewed V and J usage and few unique V-J pairs marked patient repertoires, most in Tregs.

The chain couples TRBV7-2 to TRBJ1-2, with D possibly TRBD1 on 5 matching bases. This clonotype originated in a human donor in good health. Sequences were obtained from CD25- CD4+ T cells sorted from blood. The CDR3 spells CASSLAIPALGGNYGYTF. Written as DNA, the CDR3 is TGTGCCAGCAGCTTAGCGATCCCGGCTCTTGGGGGGAACTATGGCTACACCTTC.